This T cell receptor beta chain came from a study of post-analysis software for immune sequencing data. Study-wide background: The disease courses spanned relapsing-remitting, secondary progressive and progressive-relapsing forms of multiple sclerosis.

CDR1 and CDR2 (germline): ENHRY, SYGVKD. The CDR3 spans 16 residues. The V gene lost 3 bases and the J gene lost 1 base, with 14 bases spanning the gap. The study, taken as a whole, reports: Comparison of patients with controls showed about 5 TRBV segments more frequent in patients, TRBV5-6, TRBV5-1 and TRBV20-1 among them. Analysis by F measure revealed that same-batch samples clustered strongly together. Normalized Chao1 diversity was significantly lower in multiple sclerosis patients than in controls.

The table lists this clonotype with a few counts. Its antigen is undetermined. Presence of unique molecular identifiers characterized the TCR beta cDNA libraries. Once about 0.85 to 11 million T cells were used, approximately 520,000 cDNA molecules resulted. MiXCR, applied by TCRdb to the PCR reads, yields one record per CDR3 protein. The table shows under 650,000 distinct CDR3 sequences, with 44% occurring only once. V and J are TRBV10-3 and TRBJ2-3, with a weak D call TRBD1 (6 bases). The material sequenced was blood. The sequence derives from a girl between 10 and 17 years old with multiple sclerosis. Written as DNA, the CDR3 is TGTGCCATCAGTGATACAACAGGGTACGGCACAGATACGCAGTATTTT. Its protein is CAISDTTGYGTDTQYF.